One sample yielded the 18 T cell receptor beta chains listed below, sequenced in a study of T cell responses to AZD1222 COVID-19 vaccine. The protocol was immunoSEQ multiplex PCR, while the TCRdb copy is restricted to in-frame clones and leaves out a portion. Of 120,000 or so clones detected, 86% appear once; the ten largest clones hold 7.7%. This material consisted of peripheral blood, taken on day 0 of AZD1222 vaccination. The receptors derive from an adult in good health.

The chain uses TRBV7-8 and TRBJ1-2; D call uncertain. The V end lost 5 bases, the J end lost 5 bases, and 15 bases lay between the germline ends. The germline gives CDR1 SGHVS, CDR2 FQNEAQ. This CDR3 has 14 residues. The CDR3 is CASSPSPEVYGYTF. DNA of the CDR3: TGTGCCAGCAGCCCGAGTCCCGAAGTATATGGCTACACCTTC.

Only one count was recorded for this clone. This chain connects TRBV9 to TRBJ1-4, with a tentative D call TRBD1 (5 bases). The CDR3 covers 15 residues. Per the germline V gene, CDR1 is SGDLS and CDR2 is YYNGEE. V was trimmed by 4 bases and J by 0 bases, leaving 10 bases between them. CDR3 region: CASSPMGPTNEKLFF. CDR3 nucleotides: TGTGCCAGCAGCCCGATGGGGCCAACTAATGAAAAACTGTTTTTT.

The chain employs TRBV28 and TRBJ1-2; no definite D call. V lost 4 bases and J 2 bases, leaving 11 bases between the germline ends. CDR1 is MDHEN, CDR2 SYDVKM, per germline. This CDR3 region has 14 residues. The CDR3 loop is CASSSQIGNYGYTF. The DNA of the CDR3 is TGTGCCAGCAGTTCCCAGATAGGGAACTATGGCTACACCTTC.

The rearrangement uses TRBV2 and TRBJ2-3; 7 bases are shared with TRBD2. Germline V gene sequence: CDR1 SNHLY, CDR2 FYNNEI. The CDR3 consists of 14 residues. Unmatched junction bases numbered 5, after V lost 2 bases and J lost 6 bases. The CDR3 region is CASSELGGIDTQYF. CDR3 in DNA: TGTGCCAGCAGTGAACTGGGAGGGATCGATACGCAGTATTTT. Full variable domain (outside the CDR3, taken from reference TRBV2 and TRBJ2-3): EPEVTQTPSHQVTQMGQEVILRCVPISNHLYFYWYRQILGQKVEFLVSFYNNEISEKSEIFDDQFSVERPDGSNFTLKIRSTKLEDSAMYFCASSELGGIDTQYFGPGTRLTVL.

V and J are TRBV5-1 and TRBJ2-1, with D perhaps matching TRBD2 (6 bases). Trimming took off 4 bases at V and 2 bases at J, with 13 bases between the two ends. The germline CDR1 and CDR2 sequences are SGHRS and YFSETQ. CDR3 length: 15 amino acids. CDR3 region: CASSHLGGTYNEQFF. The DNA of the CDR3 is TGCGCCAGCAGCCACCTGGGGGGAACCTACAATGAGCAGTTCTTC.

The V call is TRBV27, the J call TRBJ1-6; weak D call: TRBD1 (5 bases). V dropped 6 bases and J dropped 9 bases, with 18 bases sitting between them. Germline CDR1 reads MNHEY; CDR2 reads SMNVEV (reference sequence). The CDR3 has 15 amino acids. The CDR3, as DNA: TGTGCCAGCAGAACCAACCGGGGGGTGGGTTCACCCCTCCACTTT. Its protein is CASRTNRGVGSPLHF.

The chain uses TRBV6-5 and TRBJ1-2; no clear D gene. This CDR3 is 12 amino acids long. Germline V gives CDR1 MNHEY, CDR2 SVGAGI. V was clipped by 6 bases and J by 0 bases, with 5 bases between them. CDR3 sequence reads: CASRSPNYGYTF. The CDR3 DNA follows: TGTGCCAGCAGGTCCCCTAACTATGGCTACACCTTC.

The chain couples TRBV6-4 to TRBJ2-1; D call uncertain. Germline V CDR1 and CDR2: MRHNA, SNTAGT. Trimming left V 0 bases short and J 15 bases short, with 15 bases between. CDR3 size: 13 residues. The CDR3 region is CASSDSGARELFF. The CDR3 DNA reads TGTGCCAGCAGTGACTCTGGTGCTAGAGAGTTGTTCTTC.

This sequence joins TRBV5-1 and TRBJ1-2, with D perhaps matching TRBD1 (5 bases). The CDR3 is 15 residues long. Trimming cost V 6 bases and J 4 bases, with 19 bases left between them. The V gene's germline CDR1 is SGHRS and CDR2 YFSETQ. The chain's CDR3 is CASTTLGGGSYGYTF. In DNA, the CDR3 is TGCGCCAGCACTACCTTGGGGGGGGGTAGCTATGGCTACACCTTC.

The chain combines TRBV14 with TRBJ1-1, with a weak D call TRBD1 (5 bases). V gave up 1 base and J gave up 0 bases, with 12 bases separating them. Germline V lookup: CDR1 SGHDN, CDR2 FVKESK. This CDR3 has 16 amino acids. CDR3 nucleotides: TGTGCCAGCAGCCAAGTATACGGGACGGTGAACACTGAAGCTTTCTTT. Translating gives CASSQVYGTVNTEAFF.

The chain joins TRBV27 to TRBJ1-2; TRBD1 is a possible D gene (6 bases). The CDR3 has 13 amino acids. From germline, CDR1 is MNHEY and CDR2 SMNVEV (reference sequence). Trimming took 1 base from V and 7 from J, leaving 10 bases between them. CDR3 residues: CASSLWGQGGYTF. The CDR3, as DNA: TGTGCCAGCAGTTTATGGGGGCAGGGTGGCTACACCTTC.

The V call is TRBV30, the J call TRBJ2-1; D call uncertain. CDR1 GTSNPN and CDR2 SVGIG come from the germline V gene (reference sequence). The CDR3 is 11 amino acids. Trimming shortened V by 2 bases and J by 8 bases, and 7 bases separated the two germline ends. CDR3 residues: CAWSPMDEQFF. CDR3 DNA sequence: TGTGCCTGGAGTCCCATGGATGAGCAGTTCTTC.

This clone was seen just once. The rearrangement links TRBV7-8 to TRBJ2-7; D unresolved. V was shortened by 1 base and J by 1 base, with 5 bases between the two germline ends. The V gene's germline CDR1 is SGHVS and CDR2 FQNEAQ. The CDR3 is made up of 13 amino acids. The CDR3 reads CASSLGRSYEQYF. The CDR3 DNA reads as TGTGCCAGCAGCTTAGGGAGATCCTACGAGCAGTACTTC.

The V and J genes are TRBV6-6 and TRBJ2-3, with 8 bases that match TRBD1. Germline V gene sequence: CDR1 MNHNY, CDR2 SVGAGI (reference sequence). Unmatched junction bases numbered 10, after V lost 8 bases and J lost 3 bases. The CDR3 has 15 residues. The CDR3 spells CASRTGGLSTDTQYF. The CDR3 DNA follows: TGTGCCAGCCGTACAGGGGGACTTAGTACAGATACGCAGTATTTT.

The chain uses TRBV5-1 and TRBJ2-3; possible D gene TRBD2, 6 bases. Germline CDR1 and CDR2: SGHRS and YFSETQ. Trimming removed 2 bases at V and 4 bases at J, with 14 bases between. The CDR3 covers 15 residues. The CDR3 loop reads CASSFGTQGADTQYF. The CDR3 DNA is TGCGCCAGCAGCTTCGGGACTCAGGGAGCAGATACGCAGTATTTT. Filled out from reference TRBV5-1 and TRBJ2-3, the complete variable domain reads KAGVTQTPRYLIKTRGQQVTLSCSPISGHRSVSWYQQTPGQGLQFLFEYFSETQRNKGNFPGRFSGRQFSNSRSEMNVSTLELGDSALYLCASSFGTQGADTQYFGPGTRLTVL.

The chain carries TRBV28 and TRBJ1-2, with TRBD1 identical over 7 bases. The CDR3 is made up of 14 amino acids. Germline CDR1 is MDHEN and CDR2 is SYDVKM. J lost 11 bases, V lost 5 bases, and 14 bases had no gene match. The CDR3 loop is CASSAPTGPGLYTF. CDR3 bases: TGTGCCAGCAGTGCCCCGACAGGGCCCGGGTTGTACACCTTC.

The chain has TRBV5-4 and TRBJ1-1; no definite D call. The length of the CDR3 is 14 residues. The V end lost 4 bases, the J end lost 4 bases, and 14 bases lay between the germline ends. Germline V lookup: CDR1 SGHNT, CDR2 YYREEE (reference sequence). For the CDR3, the DNA is TGTGCCAGCAGCCGAAACCGGGGTGCCACTGAAGCTTTCTTT. As protein: CASSRNRGATEAFF.

This clone occurred a few times. This chain connects TRBV10-3 to TRBJ2-1; a possible D gene is TRBD2 (6 bases). The germline V gene has CDR1 ENHRY and CDR2 SYGVKD. Trimming took off 2 bases at V and 6 bases at J, with 11 bases between the two ends. This CDR3 has 14 residues. CDR3 DNA: TGTGCCATCAGTGAGCCTAGCGCAGGCAATGAGCAGTTCTTC. Translating it yields CAISEPSAGNEQFF.